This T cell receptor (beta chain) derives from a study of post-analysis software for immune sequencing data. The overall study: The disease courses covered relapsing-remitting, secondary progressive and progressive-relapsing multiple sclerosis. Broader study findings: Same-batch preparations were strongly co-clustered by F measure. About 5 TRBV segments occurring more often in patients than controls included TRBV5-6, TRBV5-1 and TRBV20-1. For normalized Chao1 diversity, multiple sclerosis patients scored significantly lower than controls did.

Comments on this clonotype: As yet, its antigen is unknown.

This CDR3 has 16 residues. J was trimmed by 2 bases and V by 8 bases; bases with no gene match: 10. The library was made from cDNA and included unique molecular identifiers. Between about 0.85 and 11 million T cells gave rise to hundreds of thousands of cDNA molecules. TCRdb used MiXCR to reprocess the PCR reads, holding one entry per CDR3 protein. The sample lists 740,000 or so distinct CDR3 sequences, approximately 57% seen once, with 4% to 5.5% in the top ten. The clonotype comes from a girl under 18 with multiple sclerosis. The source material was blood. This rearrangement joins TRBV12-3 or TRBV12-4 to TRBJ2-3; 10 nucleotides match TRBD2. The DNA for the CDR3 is TGTGCCAGCGGAATGGGGACTAGCGTATCCACAGATACGCAGTATTTT. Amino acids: CASGMGTSVSTDTQYF.